The 3 T cell receptor beta chains below were found in one sample sequenced in a study of sequential checkpoint blockade in melanoma. Clones were read by immunoSEQ multiplex PCR, and TCRdb kept only the in-frame ones, dropping some. This table has thousands of clones, roughly 30% appearing once. Treatment described: randomized to nivolumab then ipilimumab (arm A) or the reverse (arm B). Sequencing used tumor tissue (inferred from file names), obtained from a patient given nivolumab and ipilimumab in sequence. Every receptor here comes from a human donor with melanoma.

This clone is categorized as medium-sized (0.01 to 0.1%). This chain links TRBV6-8 with TRBJ2-7; either TRBD1 or TRBD2 may fit D (5 bases each). Germline lookup yields CDR1 MNHGY and CDR2 SAAAGT. V shed 6 bases and J shed 2 bases, with 14 bases lying between them. The CDR3 totals 14 residues. CDR3 region: CASRAPGPTYEQYF. The CDR3 DNA follows: TGTGCCAGCAGGGCGCCGGGACCGACCTACGAGCAGTACTTC.

This clone was recorded only once. V and J are TRBV29-1 and TRBJ2-5; possibly TRBD1 for D (6 bases). Trimming removed 6 bases from V and 4 bases from J, with 15 bases in between. Germline lookup yields CDR1 SQVTM and CDR2 ANQGSEA. The CDR3 sequence is 13 residues long. For the CDR3, the DNA is TGCAGCGTGTTGACAGGCTGGGGAGAGACCCAGTACTTC. Protein: CSVLTGWGETQYF.

By frequency in the sample, this clone is medium-sized. The chain carries TRBV1 and TRBJ1-2; TRBD1, as called in the table, went unchecked against the DNA. TRBV1 is flagged as a pseudogene. The CDR3 contains 15 residues. The CDR3 loop reads CASSHTGTGVYGYTF. Here the CDR3 DNA reads TGCGCCAGCAGCCATACCGGGACAGGGGTCTATGGCTACACCTTC.